This T cell receptor (beta chain) was recovered during a study of CD8 T cells in ankylosing spondylitis. Study observations and caveats: Reportedly, significant enrichment of disease-linked clones occurred in matched ankylosing spondylitis synovial fluid. A TCR beta motif of under 10 highly homologous variants seemed to mark ankylosing spondylitis blood.

V gave up 5 bases and J gave up 2 bases, with 19 bases separating them. This CDR3 is 15 amino acids long. CDR1 is DFQATT, CDR2 SNEGSKA, per germline (reference sequence). On this clonotype itself: The antigen is not known.

MiXCR, run by TCRdb on the 5' RACE reads, gives a single entry per CDR3 protein. The sample yields 700,000 to 1,000,000 distinct CDR3 sequences, around 11% seen once. Sequenced material: blood, either unsorted or a sorted T cell fraction (not recorded which). The V gene is TRBV20-1, the J gene TRBJ2-7; perhaps TRBD2 as D (5 bases). The source is a male donor with ankylosing spondylitis. CDR3 region: CSAPPFDTGAYEQYF. Here the CDR3 DNA reads TGCAGTGCTCCACCCTTCGACACCGGGGCCTACGAGCAGTACTTC.